The 7 T cell receptor beta chains presented below share a single source sample, sequenced in a study of T cell changes during pregnancy in multiple sclerosis. The table came from immunoSEQ multiplex PCR; TCRdb's copy has only in-frame clones and leaves some out. This table holds 52,000 or so clones, about 87% found once. The sample consisted of CD4+ T cells from peripheral blood mononuclear cells, taken in the first trimester of pregnancy. These TCRs come from a female donor with multiple sclerosis, enrolled in a pregnancy study.

This clone has a single count. This chain links TRBV2 with TRBJ2-7; TRBD1 aligns across 8 bases. J gave up 3 bases and V 3 bases, and 7 bases lay outside the gene matches. Germline CDR1 is SNHLY and CDR2 is FYNNEI. The CDR3 consists of 15 residues. This CDR3 reads CASSEVTGGGYEQYF. CDR3 nucleotides: TGTGCCAGCAGTGAGGTCACAGGGGGAGGCTACGAGCAGTACTTC.

J is TRBJ1-3 and V is TRBV9; D remains unclear. Trimming left V 0 bases short and J 0 bases short, with 7 bases between. The germline gives CDR1 SGDLS, CDR2 YYNGEE. The length of the CDR3 is 15 residues. The CDR3 sequence: CASSVVGDSGNTIYF. In DNA, the CDR3 is TGTGCCAGCAGCGTAGTGGGAGACTCTGGAAACACCATATATTTT.

The rearrangement uses TRBV9 and TRBJ2-1; 11 positions match TRBD2. The germline V gene encodes CDR1 SGDLS and CDR2 YYNGEE. Trimming removed 2 bases from V and 5 bases from J; junction bases left unmatched: 6. The CDR3 length is 16 residues. CDR3 sequence reads: CASSVQGTSGNNEQFF. The CDR3 bases are TGTGCCAGCAGCGTCCAAGGGACTAGCGGAAACAATGAGCAGTTCTTC.

The chain combines TRBV2 with TRBJ2-2, with 12 bases fitting TRBD2. After removal of 8 bases from V and 7 bases from J, the junction contained 11 bases not matched to a gene. This CDR3 spans 16 amino acids. Per germline, CDR1 SNHLY and CDR2 FYNNEI. CDR3 in DNA: TGTGCCAGCGGAACCGGACTAGCGGGGCGGGGCGGGGAGCTGTTTTTT. Its protein product is CASGTGLAGRGGELFF.

This clone appeared once. The gene calls are TRBV5-1 and TRBJ1-1; 7 bases agree with TRBD1. The V and J ends lost 0 bases and 8 bases, in that order; junction bases with no gene match: 4. Germline CDR1 SGHRS, CDR2 YFSETQ. This CDR3 spans 13 amino acids. In DNA, the CDR3 is TGCGCCAGCAGCTTGGGTAGGGACAGAGAAGCTTTCTTT. Translating it yields CASSLGRDREAFF.

The CDR3 nucleotides read TGTGCCAGCAGTCTTAGCAATGAGCAGTTCTTC. This translates into CASSLSNEQFF. This chain joins TRBV2 and TRBJ2-1; D is unclear. The CDR3 is 11 residues long. The germline gives CDR1 SNHLY, CDR2 FYNNEI. Trimming removed 5 bases from V and 6 bases from J, with 5 bases in between.

The gene calls are TRBV5-1 and TRBJ2-3; 7 nucleotides line up with TRBD1. This CDR3 is 15 amino acids long. Germline V gene lookup returns CDR1 SGHRS and CDR2 YFSETQ. With V trimmed by 5 bases and J by 4 bases, 10 bases remained unmatched. CDR3 region: CASSRDRVGADTQYF. The CDR3, as DNA: TGCGCCAGCAGTCGAGACAGGGTAGGGGCAGATACGCAGTATTTT. The full variable domain, in which reference TRBV5-1 and TRBJ2-3 provide the parts outside the CDR3, is KAGVTQTPRYLIKTRGQQVTLSCSPISGHRSVSWYQQTPGQGLQFLFEYFSETQRNKGNFPGRFSGRQFSNSRSEMNVSTLELGDSALYLCASSRDRVGADTQYFGPGTRLTVL.